A selection of T cell receptor beta chains follows, all from one sample in a study of identical twins. Using its own MiXCR run on the 5' RACE reads, TCRdb lists one record per CDR3 protein. The repertoire consists of fewer than 350,000 distinct CDR3 sequences, with 8% to 9% occurring once and the leading ten covering less than 2.5%. These data were likewise used in another study, on yellow fever vaccine responses in identical twins.

The sequenced material came from memory (CD45RO+) T cells sorted from blood. These receptors were collected from a woman younger than 35 in good health. The CDR3 runs from the conserved cysteine through the conserved F or W. The D gene is left open where the match is weak. Part of the rows lack a size; the others show once, few, many or a class for expanded clones.

>TRBV6-1|TRBD1|few|TRBJ2-6
CASSGSGTGGSGANVLTF
TGTGCCAGCAGTGGGTCCGGGACAGGGGGCTCTGGGGCCAACGTCCTGACTTTC
>TRBV18|NA|NA|TRBJ1-5
CASSPCGVCQPQHF
TGTGCCAGCTCACCATGCGGCGTATGTCAGCCCCAGCATTTT
>TRBV24-1|NA|many|TRBJ2-3
CATIRNHTQYF
TGTGCCACCATCCGTAATCATACGCAGTATTTT
>TRBV6-1|NA|many|TRBJ2-1
CASTKNPGGSGDEQFF
TGTGCCAGCACCAAAAACCCAGGGGGGTCTGGTGATGAGCAGTTCTTC
>TRBV12-3/TRBV12-4|NA|many|TRBJ2-1
CASSPSGGSYNEQFF
TGTGCCAGCAGCCCGTCTGGGGGCTCCTACAATGAGCAGTTCTTC
>TRBV2|NA|NA|TRBJ2-5
CASSEALRAEQETQYF
TGTGCCAGCAGTGAAGCGCTTCGGGCAGAACAAGAGACCCAGTACTTC
>TRBV3-1|TRBD2|NA|TRBJ2-2
CASSRLAGEYNTGELFF
TGTGCCAGCAGCCGGTTAGCGGGGGAGTACAACACCGGGGAGCTGTTTTTT
>TRBV27|TRBD2|few|TRBJ2-3
CASSLFSGGTADTQYF
TGTGCCAGCAGTTTATTTAGCGGGGGGACCGCAGATACGCAGTATTTT
>TRBV5-5|NA|NA|TRBJ2-3
CASSLDWSSGTDTQYF
TGTGCCAGCAGCTTGGATTGGAGTAGCGGCACAGATACGCAGTATTTT
>TRBV6-2/TRBV6-3|TRBD2|many|TRBJ2-1
CASRRVLAGFSLHNEQFF
TGTGCCAGCAGACGCGTACTAGCGGGGTTTTCCCTCCACAATGAGCAGTTCTTC
>TRBV20-1|NA|NA|TRBJ1-1
CSAPGLVNTEAFF
TGCAGTGCTCCAGGACTGGTAAACACTGAAGCTTTCTTT
>TRBV28|NA|NA|TRBJ2-1
CASSYPGLHNEQFF
TGTGCCAGCAGTTACCCCGGGCTACACAATGAGCAGTTCTTC
>TRBV3-1|NA|few|TRBJ1-6
CASSVDRYYNSPLHF
TGTGCCAGCAGCGTCGACAGGTATTATAATTCACCCCTCCACTTT
>TRBV9|NA|many|TRBJ2-3
CASSVGGARTDTQYF
TGTGCCAGCAGCGTCGGCGGGGCCCGCACAGATACGCAGTATTTT
>TRBV7-8|NA|few|TRBJ2-2
CASSLWGRSTGELFF
TGTGCCAGCAGCTTGTGGGGGCGAAGCACCGGGGAGCTGTTTTTT
>TRBV10-3|NA|many|TRBJ1-6
CAISTDTTRAPLHF
TGTGCCATCAGTACAGACACTACAAGGGCACCCCTCCACTTT
>TRBV28|NA|few|TRBJ2-2
CASSSGRDFTGELFF
TGTGCCAGCAGTTCGGGACGGGATTTCACCGGGGAGCTGTTTTTT
>TRBV4-1|NA|few|TRBJ2-5
CASSQRDSRGETQYF
TGCGCCAGCAGCCAACGTGATAGCCGGGGAGAGACCCAGTACTTC
>TRBV7-2|TRBD1|NA|TRBJ2-1
CASSHVSGTGGNEQFF
TGTGCCAGCAGCCACGTCTCCGGGACAGGTGGCAATGAGCAGTTCTTC
>TRBV19|NA|few|TRBJ1-2
CASSMGANYGYTF
TGTGCCAGTAGTATGGGAGCTAACTATGGCTACACCTTC
>TRBV27|NA|few|TRBJ1-4
CASRGYSEKLFF
TGTGCCAGCAGGGGTTATAGTGAAAAACTGTTTTTT
>TRBV6-5|NA|NA|TRBJ2-7
CASSYSRGLGEQYF
TGTGCCAGCAGTTACTCTCGGGGGTTAGGCGAGCAGTACTTC
>TRBV28|NA|NA|TRBJ2-5
CASSSNSGGPRETQYF
TGTGCCAGCAGTTCTAATAGCGGAGGCCCTCGGGAGACCCAGTACTTC
>TRBV12-3/TRBV12-4|TRBD2|many|TRBJ2-7
CASRPTGGGLYEQYF
TGTGCCAGCAGACCAACAGGCGGGGGGCTGTACGAGCAGTACTTC
>TRBV6-6|NA|few|TRBJ1-1
CASSSTTVTEAFF
TGTGCCAGCAGTTCTACGACAGTCACTGAAGCTTTCTTT
>TRBV4-1|NA|many|TRBJ2-3
CASSQGALTDTQYF
TGCGCCAGCAGCCAAGGGGCCCTCACAGATACGCAGTATTTT
>TRBV2|TRBD1|NA|TRBJ1-4
CASRTGQQNEKLFF
TGTGCCAGCAGGACGGGACAGCAAAATGAAAAACTGTTTTTT
>TRBV10-3|TRBD1|many|TRBJ1-5
CAISGQGNQPQHF
TGTGCCATCAGTGGACAGGGTAATCAGCCCCAGCATTTT
>TRBV28|TRBD1|many|TRBJ1-4
CASSSNRGHNEKLFF
TGTGCCAGCAGTTCCAACAGGGGGCACAATGAAAAACTGTTTTTT
>TRBV12-3/TRBV12-4|NA|many|TRBJ2-7
CASSQGHLLYEQYF
TGTGCCAGCAGCCAAGGACACTTGCTCTACGAGCAGTACTTC
>TRBV6-4|NA|NA|TRBJ2-3
CASSNGGEDTQYF
TGTGCCAGCAGTAACGGGGGAGAGGATACGCAGTATTTT
>TRBV2|NA|few|TRBJ2-1
CASSDRGPSSYNEQFF
TGTGCCAGCAGTGACCGGGGGCCCAGCTCCTACAATGAGCAGTTCTTC
>TRBV3-1|NA|NA|TRBJ1-5
CASSQLGGSGQPQHF
TGTGCCAGCAGCCAATTAGGGGGAAGTGGACAGCCCCAGCATTTT
>TRBV2|TRBD1|many|TRBJ1-2
CASSYGSGGVEGYTF
TGTGCCAGCAGTTACGGCTCAGGGGGCGTAGAGGGCTACACCTTC
>TRBV20-1|TRBD1|many|TRBJ2-3
CSASGQGKSTDTQYF
TGCAGTGCTAGCGGACAGGGGAAGAGCACAGATACGCAGTATTTT
>TRBV5-1|TRBD1|few|TRBJ2-3
CASSLGGTGNTDTQYF
TGCGCCAGCAGCTTAGGCGGGACAGGGAACACAGATACGCAGTATTTT
>TRBV6-2/TRBV6-3|TRBD2|few|TRBJ2-7
CASSKDIAGTYEQYF
TGTGCCAGCAGCAAAGATATAGCGGGAACCTACGAGCAGTACTTC
>TRBV15|TRBD1|few|TRBJ2-5
CATSPDRGVGVTFQETQYF
TGTGCCACCAGCCCCGACAGGGGGGTGGGAGTTACTTTCCAAGAGACCCAGTACTTC
>TRBV12-3/TRBV12-4|NA|many|TRBJ2-1
CASRRQHNEQFF
TGTGCCAGCAGACGACAACACAATGAGCAGTTCTTC
>TRBV11-2|NA|few|TRBJ2-3
CASSLAPQGGTSDTQYF
TGTGCCAGCAGCTTAGCCCCCCAAGGGGGTACATCAGATACGCAGTATTTT
>TRBV3-1|NA|many|TRBJ2-2
CASSPPENTGELFF
TGTGCCAGCAGCCCGCCTGAGAACACCGGGGAGCTGTTTTTT
>TRBV27|NA|many|TRBJ1-6
CASSVDMGSSYNSPLHF
TGTGCCAGCAGTGTCGACATGGGGAGCTCCTATAATTCACCCCTCCACTTT
>TRBV29-1|NA|many|TRBJ2-2
CSVLRSNTGELFF
TGCAGCGTCCTCCGGTCGAACACCGGGGAGCTGTTTTTT
>TRBV3-1|NA|NA|TRBJ2-5
CASSLRQRGQETQYF
TGTGCCAGCAGCCTCCGACAGAGGGGGCAAGAGACCCAGTACTTC
>TRBV27|NA|NA|TRBJ1-1
CASRLGVGNTEAFF
TGTGCCAGCAGGTTAGGGGTAGGGAACACTGAAGCTTTCTTT
>TRBV6-1|TRBD1|few|TRBJ1-1
CASTRQGNTEAFF
TGTGCCAGCACTAGACAGGGGAACACTGAAGCTTTCTTT
>TRBV15|TRBD2|NA|TRBJ2-1
CATGGRYNEQFF
TGTGCCACCGGCGGGAGGTATAATGAGCAGTTCTTC
>TRBV5-1|TRBD2|NA|TRBJ2-5
CASSFKGLPREETQYF
TGCGCCAGCAGCTTCAAGGGACTACCCAGAGAAGAGACCCAGTACTTC
>TRBV7-9|NA|few|TRBJ1-4
CASSWAGPNEKLFF
TGTGCCAGCAGCTGGGCAGGGCCTAATGAAAAACTGTTTTTT
>TRBV20-1|TRBD1|many|TRBJ1-1
CSAPRQGRTEAFF
TGCAGTGCTCCCCGACAGGGCCGTACTGAAGCTTTCTTT
>TRBV6-4|NA|NA|TRBJ1-2
CASSDSGGTFRHYGYTF
TGTGCCAGCAGTGACTCGGGGGGGACATTTAGACACTATGGCTACACCTTC
>TRBV27|NA|NA|TRBJ2-2
CASSSPTNTGELFF
TGTGCCAGCAGTTCCCCGACCAACACCGGGGAGCTGTTTTTT
>TRBV4-1|TRBD2|few|TRBJ2-3
CASSQEAPGTSGGAKDTQYF
TGCGCCAGCAGCCAAGAGGCTCCCGGGACTAGCGGGGGGGCTAAAGATACGCAGTATTTT
>TRBV14|NA|few|TRBJ2-5
CASSPGLFGETQYF
TGTGCCAGCAGCCCTGGACTCTTCGGGGAGACCCAGTACTTC
>TRBV18|NA|few|TRBJ1-1
CASSPSRDLNTEAFF
TGTGCCAGCTCACCAAGTAGGGACTTGAACACTGAAGCTTTCTTT
>TRBV18|TRBD1|NA|TRBJ2-1
CASSSGQGEQFF
TGTGCCAGCTCATCGGGACAGGGGGAGCAGTTCTTC
>TRBV7-8|TRBD1|many|TRBJ1-4
CASSLGGTGGEKLFF
TGTGCCAGCAGCTTAGGAGGGACAGGAGGGGAAAAACTGTTTTTT
>TRBV29-1|NA|NA|TRBJ2-3
CSVFKTTDTQYF
TGCAGCGTTTTTAAGACAACAGATACGCAGTATTTT
>TRBV11-2|NA|NA|TRBJ2-3
CASSPQLPTDTQYF
TGTGCCAGCAGCCCTCAGCTCCCCACAGATACGCAGTATTTT